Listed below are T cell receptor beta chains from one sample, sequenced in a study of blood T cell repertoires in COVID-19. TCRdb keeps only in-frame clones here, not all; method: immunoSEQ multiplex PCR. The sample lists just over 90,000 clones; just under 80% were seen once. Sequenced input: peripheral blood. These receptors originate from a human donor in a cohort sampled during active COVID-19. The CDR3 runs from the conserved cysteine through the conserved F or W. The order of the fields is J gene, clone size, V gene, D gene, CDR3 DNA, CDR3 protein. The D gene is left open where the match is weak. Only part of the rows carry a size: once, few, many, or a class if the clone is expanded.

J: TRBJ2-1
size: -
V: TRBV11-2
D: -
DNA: TGTGCCAGCAGCCTCAGGGGAGCCCAGCCCAATGAGCAGTTCTTC
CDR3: CASSLRGAQPNEQFF

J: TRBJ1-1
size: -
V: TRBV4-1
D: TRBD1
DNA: TGCGCCAGCAGCCACCAGACAGGGCCCTTCGAAGCTTTCTTT
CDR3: CASSHQTGPFEAFF

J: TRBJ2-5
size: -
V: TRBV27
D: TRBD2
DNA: TGTGCCAGCAAAGAGGGTAGCGGGGACCAAGAGACCCAGTACTTC
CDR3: CASKEGSGDQETQYF

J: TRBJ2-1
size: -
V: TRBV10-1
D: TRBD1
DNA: TGCGCCAGGACAGGGGCAAACTACAATGAGCAGTTCTTC
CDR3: CARTGANYNEQFF

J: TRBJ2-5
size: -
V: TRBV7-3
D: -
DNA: TGTGCCAGCAGCTTGTCGTACCAAGAGACCCAGTACTTC
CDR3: CASSLSYQETQYF

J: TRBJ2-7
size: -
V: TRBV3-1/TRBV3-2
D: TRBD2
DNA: TGTGCCAGCAGCCTTACGGGAGGGTACGAGCAGTACTTC
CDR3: CASSLTGGYEQYF

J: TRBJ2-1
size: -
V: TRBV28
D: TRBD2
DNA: TGTGCCACCGGCGGATCGGGACTAGCATTCTATTACAATGAGCAGTTCTTC
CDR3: CATGGSGLAFYYNEQFF

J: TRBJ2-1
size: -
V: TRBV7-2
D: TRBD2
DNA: TGTGCCAGCAGCTTAGCGTCGACTAGCGGGAGGAATGAGCAGTTCTTC
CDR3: CASSLASTSGRNEQFF

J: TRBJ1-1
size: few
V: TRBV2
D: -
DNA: TGTGCCAGCAGTGCAAGGGGGTTGCGCACTGAAGCTTTCTTT
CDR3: CASSARGLRTEAFF

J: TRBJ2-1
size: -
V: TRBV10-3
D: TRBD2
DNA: TGTGCCATCAGGCCGGGACTAGGGTGGGATGAGCAGTTCTTC
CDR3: CAIRPGLGWDEQFF

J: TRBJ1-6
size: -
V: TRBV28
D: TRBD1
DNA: TGTGCCAGCAGTTCGAGGGGGCTTACAAATTCACCCCTCCACTTT
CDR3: CASSSRGLTNSPLHF

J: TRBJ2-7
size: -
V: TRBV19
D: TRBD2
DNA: TGTGCCAGTAGTATAAGGACTAGCGGAGTGGCCTCCTACGAGCAGTACTTC
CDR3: CASSIRTSGVASYEQYF

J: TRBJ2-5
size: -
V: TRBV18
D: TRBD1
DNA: TGTGCCAGCTCACCCCTCACAGGGGGAAGACAAGAGACCCAGTACTTC
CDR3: CASSPLTGGRQETQYF

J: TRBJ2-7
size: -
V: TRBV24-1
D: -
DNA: TGTGCCACCAGTGACGCGGGGGCATCGGGGGAGCAGTACTTC
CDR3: CATSDAGASGEQYF

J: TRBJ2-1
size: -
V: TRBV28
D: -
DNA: TGTGCCAGCAGGGCCGTGGGGGGTGAGCAGTTCTTC
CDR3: CASRAVGGEQFF

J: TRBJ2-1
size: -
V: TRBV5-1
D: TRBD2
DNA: TGCGCCAGCAGCTTAACAGCCGGGACTAGCGGATTTAATGAGCAGTTCTTC
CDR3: CASSLTAGTSGFNEQFF

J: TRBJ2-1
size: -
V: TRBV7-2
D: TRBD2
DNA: TGTGCCAGCAGCCGCCGGACTAGCGGGCTAAGCTCCTACAATGAGCAGTTCTTC
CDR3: CASSRRTSGLSSYNEQFF

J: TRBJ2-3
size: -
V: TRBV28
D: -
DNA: TGTGCCAGCAGTTATAAACAGGGGAGGTTCCCAGATACGCAGTATTTT
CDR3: CASSYKQGRFPDTQYF

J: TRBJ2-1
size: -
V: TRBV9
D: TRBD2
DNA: TGTGCCAGCAGCGTAGGAGGAAGCGGGGGGCCCCTGAGCTCCTACAATGAGCAGTTCTTC
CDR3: CASSVGGSGGPLSSYNEQFF

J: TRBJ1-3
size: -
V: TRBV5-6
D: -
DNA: TGTGCCAGCAGCTTGGATCAGGGAAACACCATATATTTT
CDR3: CASSLDQGNTIYF

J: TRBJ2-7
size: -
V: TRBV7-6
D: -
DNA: TGTGCCAGCAGCTCCAACTACGAGCAGTACTTC
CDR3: CASSSNYEQYF

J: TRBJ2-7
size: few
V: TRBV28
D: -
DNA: TGTGCCAGCAGTTTAACAGAAACCTACGAGCAGTACTTC
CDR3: CASSLTETYEQYF

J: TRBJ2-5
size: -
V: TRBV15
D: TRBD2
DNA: TGTGCCACCAGCAGACAGGGAGGGGAGACCCAGTACTTC
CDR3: CATSRQGGETQYF

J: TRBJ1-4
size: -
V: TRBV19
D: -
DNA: TGTGCCAGTAGTATCCAGGCAGCTAATGAAAAACTGTTTTTT
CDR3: CASSIQAANEKLFF

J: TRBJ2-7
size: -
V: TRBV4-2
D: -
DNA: TGTGCCAGCAGCCAAGATGCGGGGTCCTCCTACGAGCAGTACTTC
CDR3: CASSQDAGSSYEQYF

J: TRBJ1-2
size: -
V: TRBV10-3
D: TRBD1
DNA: TGTGCCATCAGTGCTGGACAGGGCTATGGCTACACCTTC
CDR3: CAISAGQGYGYTF

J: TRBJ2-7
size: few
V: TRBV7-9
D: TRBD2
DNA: TGTGCCAGCAGCTTAGAAGCGGGAGGTAATCTGCGAAAGCAGTACTTC
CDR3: CASSLEAGGNLRKQYF

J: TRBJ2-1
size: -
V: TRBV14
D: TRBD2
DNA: TGTGCCAGCAGCCAGCAACTAGCGGGGGCGAGGGGTGAGCAGTTCTTC
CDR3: CASSQQLAGARGEQFF

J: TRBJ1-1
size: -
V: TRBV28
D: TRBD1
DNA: TGTGCCAGCAGTTTAGGACAGGGGAGACTGAACACTGAAGCTTTCTTT
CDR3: CASSLGQGRLNTEAFF

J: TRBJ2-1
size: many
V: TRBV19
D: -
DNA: TGTGCCAGTAGTCCAGACCGAGAGGGTGAGCAGTTCTTC
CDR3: CASSPDREGEQFF

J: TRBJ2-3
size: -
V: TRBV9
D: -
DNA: TGTGCCAGCAGCGGCCAGAAGACAGATACGCAGTATTTT
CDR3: CASSGQKTDTQYF

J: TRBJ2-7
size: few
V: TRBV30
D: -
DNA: TGTGCCTGGAGCCAGGGTAGCGAGCAGTACTTC
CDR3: CAWSQGSEQYF

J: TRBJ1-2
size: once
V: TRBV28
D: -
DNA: TGTGCCAGCAGTTTAAGCCCGGGGTGGCTCTATGGCTACACCTTC
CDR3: CASSLSPGWLYGYTF

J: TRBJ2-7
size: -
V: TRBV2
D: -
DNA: TGTGCCAGCAGTGACTTGTACTACGAGCAGTACTTC
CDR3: CASSDLYYEQYF

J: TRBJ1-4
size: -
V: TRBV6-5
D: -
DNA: TGTGCCAGCAGTTACACCAGGGCAGGGGAAAAACTGTTTTTT
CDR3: CASSYTRAGEKLFF

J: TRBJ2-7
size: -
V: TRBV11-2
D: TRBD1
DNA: TGTGCCAGCAGCTTGGAACAGGGGGCTCGGTACGAGCAGTACTTC
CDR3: CASSLEQGARYEQYF

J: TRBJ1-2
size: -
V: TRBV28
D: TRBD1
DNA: TGTGCCAGCAGCAACCGGGACAGGAACTATGGCTACACCTTC
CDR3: CASSNRDRNYGYTF

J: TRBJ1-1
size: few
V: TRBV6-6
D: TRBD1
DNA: TGTGCCAGCAGCCCGCTATTGACAGGGGGCACTGAAGCTTTCTTT
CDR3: CASSPLLTGGTEAFF

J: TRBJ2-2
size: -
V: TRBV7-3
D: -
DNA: TGTGCCAGCAGCTTACGGGGTCCCGGGGAGCTGTTTTTT
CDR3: CASSLRGPGELFF

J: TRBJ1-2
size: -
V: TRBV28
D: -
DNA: TGTGCCAGTGGGACAGGCTACACCTTC
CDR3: CASGTGYTF